This T cell receptor beta chain was profiled in a study of human T cells and chemical hapten exposure. This sample's time point: patch test 2, 6 weeks after DPC sensitization. Treatment: therapeutic diphenylcyclopropenone sensitization with weekly scalp DPC. The CDR3 has 12 residues. Trimming removed 4 bases from V and 9 bases from J, with 10 bases in between. Germline V lookup: CDR1 SGHTA, CDR2 FQGNSA. This clonotype was picked up a small number of times. TCRdb re-called the RACE reads with MiXCR, one entry per CDR3 protein. The data show more than 85,000 distinct CDR3 sequences, approximately 11% seen once.

The source was whole blood, collected in connection with sensitization to the hapten diphenylcyclopropenone (DPC). This chain uses TRBV7-2 with TRBJ2-1; D possibly corresponds to TRBD1 (5 bases). This clonotype was sampled from a middle-aged man with alopecia areata. Some clones in this sample may be carry-over from other donors' samples. The CDR3, as DNA: TGTGCCAGCAGCTCCAGGGTTGGTGAGCAGTTCTTC. It yields the protein CASSSRVGEQFF. Drawing the rest from reference TRBV7-2 and TRBJ2-1, the complete variable domain is GAGVSQSPSNKVTEKGKDVELRCDPISGHTALYWYRQSLGQGLEFLIYFQGNSAPDKSGLPSDRFSAERTGGSVSTLTIQRTQQEDSAVYLCASSSRVGEQFFGPGTRLTVL.